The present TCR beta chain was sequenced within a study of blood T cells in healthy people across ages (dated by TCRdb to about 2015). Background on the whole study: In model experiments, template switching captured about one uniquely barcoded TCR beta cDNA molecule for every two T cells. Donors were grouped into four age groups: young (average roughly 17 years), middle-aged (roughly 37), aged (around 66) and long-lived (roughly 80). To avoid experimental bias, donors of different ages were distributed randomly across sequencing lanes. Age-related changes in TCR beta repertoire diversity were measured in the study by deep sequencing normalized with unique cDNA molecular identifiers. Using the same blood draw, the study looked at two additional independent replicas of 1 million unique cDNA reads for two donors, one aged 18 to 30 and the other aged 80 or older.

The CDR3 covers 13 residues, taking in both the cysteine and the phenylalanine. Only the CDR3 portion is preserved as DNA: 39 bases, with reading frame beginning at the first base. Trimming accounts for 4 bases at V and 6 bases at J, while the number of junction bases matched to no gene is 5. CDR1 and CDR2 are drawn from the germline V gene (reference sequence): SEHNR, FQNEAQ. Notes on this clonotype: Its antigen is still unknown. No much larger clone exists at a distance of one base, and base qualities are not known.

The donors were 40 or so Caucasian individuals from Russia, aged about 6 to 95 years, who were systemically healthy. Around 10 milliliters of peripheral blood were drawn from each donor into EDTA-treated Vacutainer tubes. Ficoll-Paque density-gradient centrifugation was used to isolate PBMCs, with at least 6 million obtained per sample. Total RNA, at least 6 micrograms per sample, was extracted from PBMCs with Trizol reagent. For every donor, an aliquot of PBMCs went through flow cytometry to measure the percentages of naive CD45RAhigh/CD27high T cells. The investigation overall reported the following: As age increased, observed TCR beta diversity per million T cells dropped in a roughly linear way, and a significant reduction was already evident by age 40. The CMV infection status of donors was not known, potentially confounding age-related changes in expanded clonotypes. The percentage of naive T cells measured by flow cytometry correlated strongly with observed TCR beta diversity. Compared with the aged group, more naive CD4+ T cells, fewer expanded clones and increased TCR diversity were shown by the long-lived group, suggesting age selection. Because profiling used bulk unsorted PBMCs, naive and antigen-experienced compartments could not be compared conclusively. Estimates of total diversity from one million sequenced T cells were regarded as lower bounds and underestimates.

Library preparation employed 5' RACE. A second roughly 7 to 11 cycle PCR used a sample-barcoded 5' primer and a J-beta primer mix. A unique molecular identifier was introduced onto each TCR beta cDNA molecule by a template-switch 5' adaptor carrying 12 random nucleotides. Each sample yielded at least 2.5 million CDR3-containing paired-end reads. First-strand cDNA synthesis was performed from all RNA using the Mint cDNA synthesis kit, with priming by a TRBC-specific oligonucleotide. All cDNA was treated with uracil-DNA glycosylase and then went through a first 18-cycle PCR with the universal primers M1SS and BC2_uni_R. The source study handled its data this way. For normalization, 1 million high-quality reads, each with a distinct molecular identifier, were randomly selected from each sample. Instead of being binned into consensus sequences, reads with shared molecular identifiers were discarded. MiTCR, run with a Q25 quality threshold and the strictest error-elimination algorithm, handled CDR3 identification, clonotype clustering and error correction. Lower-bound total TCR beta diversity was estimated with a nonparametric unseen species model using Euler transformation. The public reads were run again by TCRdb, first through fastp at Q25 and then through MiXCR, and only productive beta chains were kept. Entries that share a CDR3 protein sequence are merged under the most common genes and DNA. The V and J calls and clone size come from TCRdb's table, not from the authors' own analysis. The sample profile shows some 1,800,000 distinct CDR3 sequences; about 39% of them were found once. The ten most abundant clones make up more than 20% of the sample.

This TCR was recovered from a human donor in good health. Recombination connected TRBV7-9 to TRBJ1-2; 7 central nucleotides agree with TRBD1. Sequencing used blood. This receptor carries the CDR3 CASSSTGLNGYTF. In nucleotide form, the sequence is TGTGCCAGCAGCTCGACAGGGCTCAATGGCTACACCTTC.